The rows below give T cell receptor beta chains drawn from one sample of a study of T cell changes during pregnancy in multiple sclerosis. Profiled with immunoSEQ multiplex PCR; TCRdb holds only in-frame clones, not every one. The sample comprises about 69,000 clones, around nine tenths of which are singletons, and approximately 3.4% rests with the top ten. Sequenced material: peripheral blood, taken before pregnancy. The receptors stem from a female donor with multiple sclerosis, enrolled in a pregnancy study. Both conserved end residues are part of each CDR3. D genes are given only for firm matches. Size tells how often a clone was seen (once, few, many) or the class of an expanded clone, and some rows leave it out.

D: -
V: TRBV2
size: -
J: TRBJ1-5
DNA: TGTGCCAGCAGTGCGACAGGCTCATATAGCAATCAGCCCCAGCATTTT
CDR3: CASSATGSYSNQPQHF

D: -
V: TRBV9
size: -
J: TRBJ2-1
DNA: TGTGCCAGCAGCGTAGCGACAGGCTCCTACAATGAGCAGTTCTTC
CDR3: CASSVATGSYNEQFF

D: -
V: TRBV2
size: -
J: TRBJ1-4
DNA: TGTGCCAGCAGTGAAGCGCTGGGGGCGGCTAATGAAAAACTGTTTTTT
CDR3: CASSEALGAANEKLFF

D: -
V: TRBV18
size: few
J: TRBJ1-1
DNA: TGTGCCAGCTCACCGAGCGTCGCGAACACTGAAGCTTTCTTT
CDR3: CASSPSVANTEAFF

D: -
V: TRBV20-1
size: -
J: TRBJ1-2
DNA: TGCAGTGCCCTTGCGGAGACCCGAAACACCTTC
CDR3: CSALAETRNTF

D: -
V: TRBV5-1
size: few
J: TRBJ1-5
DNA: TGCGCCAGCAGCCAGGGGCCCAATCAGCCCCAGCATTTT
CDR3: CASSQGPNQPQHF

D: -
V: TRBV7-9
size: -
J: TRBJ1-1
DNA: TGTGCCAGCAGCTTAGATCGTGAGGAAGCTTTCTTT
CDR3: CASSLDREEAFF

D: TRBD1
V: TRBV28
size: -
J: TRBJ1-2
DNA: TGTGCCAGCAGTACTCTTCTGGGACAGGGCGGACCTGGCTACACCTTC
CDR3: CASSTLLGQGGPGYTF

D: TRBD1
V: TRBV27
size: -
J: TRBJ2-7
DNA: TGTGCCAGCAGTCGGGGACAGGGAGGCGAGCAGTACTTC
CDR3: CASSRGQGGEQYF

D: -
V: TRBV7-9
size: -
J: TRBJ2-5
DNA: TGTGCCAGCAGCACCGACTACCGAACCCAGTACTTC
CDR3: CASSTDYRTQYF

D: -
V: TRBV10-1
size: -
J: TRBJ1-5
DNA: TGCGCCACCGCCTCCGAGGGCAGTCAGCCCCAGCATTTT
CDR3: CATASEGSQPQHF

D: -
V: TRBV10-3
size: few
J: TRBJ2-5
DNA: TGTGCCATCAGTCCCAGAGGACAAGAGACCCAGTACTTC
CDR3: CAISPRGQETQYF

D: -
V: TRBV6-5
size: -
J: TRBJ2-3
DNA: TGTGCCAGCAGTGACGACAGGAGCGAAAATACGCAGTATTTT
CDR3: CASSDDRSENTQYF

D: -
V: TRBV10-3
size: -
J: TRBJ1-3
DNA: TGTGCCATCAGCGCTGCAGGGTCTGGAAACACCATATATTTT
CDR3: CAISAAGSGNTIYF

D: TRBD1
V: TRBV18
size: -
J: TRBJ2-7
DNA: TGTGCCAGCTCAGACCAACAGGGGCGGGCGATAGAGCAGTACTTC
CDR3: CASSDQQGRAIEQYF

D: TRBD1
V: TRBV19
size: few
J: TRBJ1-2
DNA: TGTGCCAGTAGCATGACCCCAGGGCAGGGGGTCATGGGCTACACCTTC
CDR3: CASSMTPGQGVMGYTF

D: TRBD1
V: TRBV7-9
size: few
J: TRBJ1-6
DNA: TGTGCCAGCAGCTTAGCAGGGGGCGGATCACCCCTCCACTTT
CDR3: CASSLAGGGSPLHF

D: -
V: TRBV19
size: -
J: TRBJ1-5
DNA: TGTGCCAGTAGTCCGACAGAAGAATATCAGCCCCAGCATTTT
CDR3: CASSPTEEYQPQHF

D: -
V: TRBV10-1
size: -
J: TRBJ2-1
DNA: TGCGCCAGCAGTGAGGGTGGTAGCGGATACAATGAGCAGTTCTTC
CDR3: CASSEGGSGYNEQFF

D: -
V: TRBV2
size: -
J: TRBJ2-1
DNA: TGTGCCAGCAGAGACACAGGGCAGGCTATTGATGAGCAGTTCTTC
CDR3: CASRDTGQAIDEQFF

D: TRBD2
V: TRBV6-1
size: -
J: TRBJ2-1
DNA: TGTGCCAGCGAGGGCGGGAGGTTGAATGAGCAGTTCTTC
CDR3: CASEGGRLNEQFF

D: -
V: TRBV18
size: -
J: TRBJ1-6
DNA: TGTGCCAGCTCACCTGGACATAATAATTCACCCCTCCACTTT
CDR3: CASSPGHNNSPLHF

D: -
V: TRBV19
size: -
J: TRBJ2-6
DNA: TGTGCCAGTAGTATGGGGGGTGCTGGGGCCAACGTCCTGACTTTC
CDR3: CASSMGGAGANVLTF

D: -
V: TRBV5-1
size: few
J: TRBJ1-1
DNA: TGCGCCAGCAGCCCTGGCCAACAGGACACTGAAGCTTTCTTT
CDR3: CASSPGQQDTEAFF

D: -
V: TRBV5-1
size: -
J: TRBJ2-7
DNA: TGCGCCAGCACGGGTACCGGGAGCTCCTACGAGCAGTACTTC
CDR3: CASTGTGSSYEQYF

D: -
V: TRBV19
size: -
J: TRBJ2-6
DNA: TGTGCCAGTACCTCTGGGGGGTCTGGGGCCAACGTCCTGACTTTC
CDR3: CASTSGGSGANVLTF

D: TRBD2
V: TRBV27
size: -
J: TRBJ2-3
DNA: TGTGCCAGCAGTTTATTTGCGGGGGGGCATGGTACGCAGTATTTT
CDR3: CASSLFAGGHGTQYF

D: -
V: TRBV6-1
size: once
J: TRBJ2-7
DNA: TGTGCCAGCAGTGAATCTATAGGGGGGGGCTCCTACGAGCAGTACTTC
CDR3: CASSESIGGGSYEQYF

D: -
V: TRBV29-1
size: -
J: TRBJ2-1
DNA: TGCAGCGTTGAAGGACACCTGTCAGGTAATGAGCAGTTCTTC
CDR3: CSVEGHLSGNEQFF

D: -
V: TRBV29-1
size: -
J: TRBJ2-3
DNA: TGCAGCTCCTCCTCTTCGGGGATTAGCACAGATACGCAGTATTTT
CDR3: CSSSSSGISTDTQYF

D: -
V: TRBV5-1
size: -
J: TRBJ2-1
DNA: TGCGCCAGCTCCGAGACTGGTGAGCAGTTCTTC
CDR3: CASSETGEQFF

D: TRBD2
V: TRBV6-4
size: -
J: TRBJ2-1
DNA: TGTGCCAGCAGGGTATTGGGACTAGCCCAAGATGAGCAGTTCTTC
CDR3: CASRVLGLAQDEQFF

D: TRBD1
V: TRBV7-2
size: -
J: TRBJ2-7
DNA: TGTGCCGCAGCCCAGGGACAGGGGGTTTCCTACGAGCAGTACTTC
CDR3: CAAAQGQGVSYEQYF

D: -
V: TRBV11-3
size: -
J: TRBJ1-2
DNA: TGTGCCAGTCCACCCTCGGCCAGGGGATTATGGAACACCTTC
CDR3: CASPPSARGLWNTF

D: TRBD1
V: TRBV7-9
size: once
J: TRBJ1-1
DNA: TGTGCCAGCAGCCCGGTCAAAACAGGGGACGCTTTCTTT
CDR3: CASSPVKTGDAFF

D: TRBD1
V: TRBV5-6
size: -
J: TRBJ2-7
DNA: TGTGCCAGCAGCTGGCGGACAGGGGAGGGGAGTTACGAGCAGTACTTC
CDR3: CASSWRTGEGSYEQYF